Described below is a single T cell receptor (beta chain) sequence and its context. Its antigen is undetermined. The table came from immunoSEQ multiplex PCR; TCRdb's copy has only in-frame clones and leaves some out. The table lists roughly 17,000 clones, roughly 72% of them singletons. These data come from a study of T cells in narcolepsy. Study-level information: Donors had narcolepsy type 1 or type 2, or were healthy controls. Overall study findings and caveats: HCRT-specific and TRIB2-specific autoreactive clonotypes appeared among same-patient CSF and blood CD4+ clonotypes. Healthy controls reportedly lacked the autoreactive clonotypes serially found in patients' blood.

The TCR comes from a human donor with narcolepsy. The sequenced sample was CD45RA- memory CD8+ T cells from PBMCs.

The DNA for the CDR3 is TGTGCCAGCAGCCAAGGAGGGGGGATCTGGGGCTACGAGCAGTACTTC. This codes for CASSQGGGIWGYEQYF. The J gene is TRBJ2-7, the V gene TRBV14, with D tentatively TRBD1 or TRBD2 (6 bases each). CDR3 size: 16 residues. V was shortened by 1 base and J by 3 bases, with 16 bases between the two germline ends. Germline CDR1 is SGHDN and CDR2 is FVKESK.